This TCR beta chain was obtained from a study of Ad26.COV2.S vaccination and SARS-CoV-2 variants. Described treatment: 15 to 20 received Ad26.COV2.S at low or high dose, single or two shots; roughly five received placebo; per-sample allocation not given. Samples were taken on day 63 after the first vaccine or placebo injection. Only in-frame clones appear in the TCRdb table, and some are missing; sequencing was by immunoSEQ multiplex PCR. The sample has 450,000 to 550,000 clones, roughly 89% seen once; the top ten hold approximately 2.5%. The junction had 6 bases not matched to a gene; V was cut back by 3 bases and J by 5 bases. The CDR3 length is 14 residues. Germline V lookup: CDR1 LGHNA, CDR2 YSLEER.

The rearrangement uses TRBV4-3 and TRBJ1-1; 7 bases are shared with TRBD1. The TCR comes from a person aged 18-60 years who received the Ad26.COV2.S COVID-19 vaccine or a placebo. Sequencing was performed on peripheral blood, taken in a trial of Ad26.COV2.S vaccine versus placebo. The CDR3 protein is CASSQAPDRTEAFF. The CDR3 nucleotides read TGCGCCAGCAGCCAGGCTCCGGACAGGACTGAAGCTTTCTTT.